Below, 30 T cell receptor beta chains from the same sample are listed, as sequenced in a study of technical replicates of blood from several donors. TCRdb's copy holds only in-frame clones and misses some; the assay was immunoSEQ multiplex PCR. The sample holds under 85,000 clones; approximately 96% are singletons and the top ten take about 0.34%. The sample taken for sequencing was T cells isolated from PBMCs. The receptors originated from a human donor in good health.

This chain uses TRBV19 with TRBJ2-7; D perhaps matches TRBD1 (5 bases). CDR3 length: 14 amino acids. The ends were cut back, 5 bases at V and 2 bases at J, with 13 bases in the middle. Germline CDR1 and CDR2: LNHDA and SQIVND (reference sequence). CDR3 DNA sequence: TGTGCCAGTAGTGCCGGACAATCTCCCTACGAGCAGTACTTC. As protein: CASSAGQSPYEQYF.

This clone was detected only once. This rearrangement joins TRBV5-1 to TRBJ2-5, with 7 bases that match TRBD2. Germline loops: CDR1 SGHRS, CDR2 YFSETQ. The length of the CDR3 is 15 residues. Trimming removed 0 bases from V and 10 bases from J; junction bases left unmatched: 12. The CDR3 nucleotides read TGCGCCAGCAGCTTGGGACATGGATTGCGGGGGATCCAGTACTTC. Translating it yields CASSLGHGLRGIQYF.

V gene TRBV18 combines with J gene TRBJ1-2; the match to TRBD1 covers 11 bases. Looked up from germline, CDR1 is KGHSH and CDR2 is LQKENI. The CDR3 runs 14 residues. Trimming removed 3 bases from V and 5 bases from J; junction bases left unmatched: 2. CDR3 coding DNA: TGTGCCAGCTCACCGGACAGGGGGCCTTATGGCTACACCTTC. Its protein is CASSPDRGPYGYTF.

The chain joins TRBV28 to TRBJ2-2, with TRBD1 identical over 8 bases. The CDR3 runs to 15 residues. Trimming at V came to 3 bases and at J to 3 bases, leaving 3 bases not matched to a gene. Germline values: CDR1 MDHEN, CDR2 SYDVKM. In nucleotides, the CDR3 is TGTGCCAGCAGTTTGAACAGGGGGTACACCGGGGAGCTGTTTTTT. It codes for CASSLNRGYTGELFF. The full variable domain, completed using reference TRBV28 and TRBJ2-2, is DVKVTQSSRYLVKRTGEKVFLECVQDMDHENMFWYRQDPGLGLRLIYFSYDVKMKEKGDIPEGYSVSREKKERFSLILESASTNQTSMYLCASSLNRGYTGELFFGEGSRLTVL.

The rearrangement joins TRBV5-1 to TRBJ2-3; 7 bases are a match to TRBD2. The germline V gene encodes CDR1 SGHRS and CDR2 YFSETQ. The junction had 4 bases not matched to a gene; V was cut back by 4 bases and J by 5 bases. The CDR3 is 13 residues long. This CDR3 is CASSVRERDTQYF. The CDR3 DNA reads as TGCGCCAGCAGCGTGCGGGAGAGAGATACGCAGTATTTT.

J is TRBJ2-1 and V is TRBV5-1, with 10 bases lining up with TRBD1. The J segment lost 7 bases and the V segment lost 2 bases, leaving 6 bases of the junction unmatched. Per the germline V gene, CDR1 is SGHRS and CDR2 is YFSETQ. The CDR3 is made up of 15 amino acids. The DNA of the CDR3 is TGCGCCAGCAGCTTTTCGACAGGGGGCTTGAATGAGCAGTTCTTC. It translates to CASSFSTGGLNEQFF.

This clone has only one observation. V gene TRBV11-2 combines with J gene TRBJ2-2; the match to TRBD2 covers 10 bases. The CDR3 covers 15 residues. V shed 8 bases and J 7 bases; nucleotides not matched to a gene: 10. Germline CDR1 and CDR2: SGHAT and FQNNGV. The CDR3 DNA reads as TGTGCCAGCTTAGGGCTAGCGGGAGAAATCGGGGAGCTGTTTTTT. Its protein is CASLGLAGEIGELFF. The variable domain in full, with the rest retrieved from reference TRBV11-2 and TRBJ2-2, is EAGVAQSPRYKIIEKRQSVAFWCNPISGHATLYWYQQILGQGPKLLIQFQNNGVVDDSQLPKDRFSAERLKGVDSTLKIQPAKLEDSAVYLCASLGLAGEIGELFFGEGSRLTVL.

The chain combines TRBV2 with TRBJ1-4; no reliable D call. This CDR3 region has 14 residues. Germline V gives CDR1 SNHLY, CDR2 FYNNEI. V lost 6 bases and J 8 bases, leaving 16 bases between the germline ends. Here the CDR3 reads CASRLEAVGEKLFF. In DNA form, the CDR3 reads TGTGCCAGCAGGTTGGAGGCGGTCGGCGAAAAACTGTTTTTT.

The chain links TRBV28 to TRBJ2-2; TRBD2 is a possible D gene (6 bases). V dropped 7 bases and J dropped 6 bases, with 18 bases sitting between them. The V gene's germline CDR1 is MDHEN and CDR2 SYDVKM. This CDR3 spans 15 amino acids. The CDR3 sequence is CASKGTPLVAGELFF. DNA for the CDR3: TGTGCCAGCAAAGGGACTCCCTTGGTAGCCGGGGAGCTGTTTTTT.

This chain uses TRBV6-5 with TRBJ1-2; 10 bases are shared with TRBD1. Trimming took 6 bases from V and 2 from J; bases not matched to a gene: 0. CDR1 and CDR2 from the germline V gene are MNHEY and SVGAGI. CDR3 size: 13 residues. CDR3 DNA sequence: TGTGCCAGCAGGGGACAGGGGAACTATGGCTACACCTTC. This translates into CASRGQGNYGYTF.

This rearrangement joins TRBV4-2 to TRBJ2-1; 8 positions match TRBD1. Germline trimming cut 0 bases from V and 2 bases from J; bases unmatched to any gene: 12. The CDR3 sequence is 19 residues long. CDR1 is LGHNA, CDR2 YNFKEQ, per germline. CDR3 bases: TGTGCCAGCAGCCAAGAATTTGGGACAGGACACTATCCCTACAATGAGCAGTTCTTC. Translated: CASSQEFGTGHYPYNEQFF.

The V call is TRBV9, the J call TRBJ2-7, with 8 bases matching TRBD1. The CDR3 covers 14 residues. Trimming took 3 bases from V and 4 from J; bases not matched to a gene: 6. CDR1 and CDR2 (germline): SGDLS, YYNGEE. This chain's CDR3 is CASSDRQGTYEQYF. In nucleotides, the CDR3 is TGTGCCAGCAGCGATAGACAGGGGACGTACGAGCAGTACTTC.

This clone was counted once. The genes are TRBV28 and TRBJ2-3; 8 nucleotides line up with TRBD2. Germline values: CDR1 MDHEN, CDR2 SYDVKM. V was clipped by 6 bases and J by 2 bases; unmatched bases: 4. This CDR3 has 14 amino acids. The CDR3 loop reads CASRLAGLTDTQYF. The CDR3 DNA reads TGTGCCAGCAGATTAGCGGGACTCACAGATACGCAGTATTTT.

The count of this clone is one. V gene TRBV14 combines with J gene TRBJ2-2, with D possibly being TRBD2 (6 bases). Germline V gives CDR1 SGHDN, CDR2 FVKESK. V lost 4 bases and J 5 bases, leaving 17 bases between the germline ends. The CDR3 contains 16 residues. DNA of the CDR3: TGTGCCAGCAGCCCCATCGCGGGACCTAGAACCGGGGAGCTGTTTTTT. Its translation: CASSPIAGPRTGELFF.

The chain combines TRBV25-1 with TRBJ1-1, with a tentative D call TRBD1 (5 bases). The CDR3 has 12 amino acids. Germline lookup yields CDR1 MGHDK and CDR2 SYGVNS. Between the trimmed V and J ends, which lost 7 bases and 8 bases, there was a span of 14 bases. The CDR3 DNA sequence: TGTGCCAGCACGGGACTGGCATCAGAAGCTTTCTTT. Protein product: CASTGLASEAFF.

The chain combines TRBV5-5 with TRBJ1-1; TRBD1 matches 12 bases. Germline CDR1 and CDR2: SGHKS and YYEKEE (reference sequence). The V segment lost 5 bases and the J segment 4 bases; nucleotides outside the gene matches: 3. The CDR3 is made up of 14 amino acids. The CDR3 protein is CASRGTGGFTEAFF. The CDR3 coding sequence is TGTGCCAGCAGGGGGACAGGGGGCTTCACTGAAGCTTTCTTT. Filled out from reference TRBV5-5 and TRBJ1-1, the complete variable domain reads DAGVTQSPTHLIKTRGQQVTLRCSPISGHKSVSWYQQVLGQGPQFIFQYYEKEERGRGNFPDRFSARQFPNYSSELNVNALLLGDSALYLCASRGTGGFTEAFFGQGTRLTVV.

The chain joins TRBV27 to TRBJ1-2; D gene uncertain. V lost 5 bases, J lost 2 bases, and 12 bases lay in between. The germline V gene encodes CDR1 MNHEY and CDR2 SMNVEV (reference sequence). The CDR3 contains 14 residues. This chain's CDR3 is CASSPEMLNYGYTF. CDR3 DNA sequence: TGTGCCAGCAGTCCCGAGATGCTAAACTATGGCTACACCTTC.

Notes on this clone: The same CDR3 also results from other DNA sequences found in this sample. This rearrangement joins TRBV9 to TRBJ2-7; D not resolved. CDR3 length: 14 residues. Looked up from germline, CDR1 is SGDLS and CDR2 is YYNGEE. V dropped 0 bases and J dropped 2 bases, with 9 bases sitting between them. The CDR3 DNA is TGTGCCAGCAGCGTAGGTAATAGCCCCTACGAGCAGTACTTC. Translating it yields CASSVGNSPYEQYF.

This rearrangement joins TRBV6-6 to TRBJ1-5; D may be TRBD1 (5 bases). The germline V and J ends were trimmed by 7 bases and 2 bases, with 18 bases remaining between them. Germline lookup yields CDR1 MNHNY and CDR2 SVGAGI (reference sequence). The CDR3 length is 16 residues. Here the CDR3 DNA reads TGTGCCAGCACCTTAACCGCGCAGGGTGGCAATCAGCCCCAGCATTTT. Protein product: CASTLTAQGGNQPQHF.

J is TRBJ2-7 and V is TRBV5-1; 7 positions match TRBD1. This CDR3 region has 14 residues. Germline V lookup: CDR1 SGHRS, CDR2 YFSETQ. With 6 bases clipped from V and 3 bases from J, the junction kept 9 bases outside the gene matches. DNA for the CDR3: TGCGCCAGCATGCTAGGGGACAGCAGCTACGAGCAGTACTTC. This encodes CASMLGDSSYEQYF.

This chain connects TRBV28 to TRBJ1-2; TRBD1 might be the D (6 bases). The V and J ends lost 6 bases and 4 bases respectively, with 12 bases between them. The CDR3 extends over 13 amino acids. Looked up from germline, CDR1 is MDHEN and CDR2 is SYDVKM. The CDR3 is CASRRDTFYGYTF. The CDR3, as DNA: TGTGCCAGCAGGAGGGACACTTTCTATGGCTACACCTTC.

The chain uses TRBV9 and TRBJ2-5; 10 bases align to TRBD2. V lost 0 bases, J lost 5 bases, and 7 bases stayed unmatched. The germline gives CDR1 SGDLS, CDR2 YYNGEE. The CDR3 runs 16 residues. The CDR3 region has the DNA TGTGCCAGCAGCGTAGGGACTAGCGGTATCGTCGAGACCCAGTACTTC. Amino acid sequence: CASSVGTSGIVETQYF.

The J gene is TRBJ2-3, the V gene TRBV5-4; 8 bases match TRBD1. Germline CDR1 is SGHNT and CDR2 is YYREEE (reference sequence). This CDR3 contains 16 residues. With V trimmed by 0 bases and J by 6 bases, 9 bases remained unmatched. CDR3 sequence reads: CASSLEDREVADTQYF. The CDR3 coding sequence is TGTGCCAGCAGCTTGGAGGACAGGGAAGTGGCGGATACGCAGTATTTT. The full variable domain, rest sourced from reference TRBV5-4 and TRBJ2-3, is ETGVTQSPTHLIKTRGQQVTLRCSSQSGHNTVSWYQQALGQGPQFIFQYYREEENGRGNFPPRFSGLQFPNYSSELNVNALELDDSALYLCASSLEDREVADTQYFGPGTRLTVL.

The chain links TRBV19 to TRBJ2-7; tentative D call: TRBD1 (5 bases). The CDR3 covers 12 residues. Looked up from germline, CDR1 is LNHDA and CDR2 is SQIVND (reference sequence). The germline V and J ends were trimmed by 4 bases and 6 bases, with 10 bases remaining between them. CDR3 sequence reads: CASSRGKAEQYF. Written as DNA, the CDR3 is TGTGCCAGTAGTAGGGGCAAAGCCGAGCAGTACTTC.

The V gene is TRBV28, the J gene TRBJ1-5, with 7 positions matching TRBD1. Per the germline V gene, CDR1 is MDHEN and CDR2 is SYDVKM. This CDR3 comprises 15 residues. J gave up 2 bases and V 5 bases, and 6 bases lay outside the gene matches. Here the CDR3 DNA reads TGTGCCAGCAGTCCTCCAGGGGGTGGCAATCAGCCCCAGCATTTT. Residues: CASSPPGGGNQPQHF.

CDR3 in amino acids: CASSPRVASANYGYTF. The CDR3 nucleotides read TGCGCCAGCAGCCCGCGAGTAGCATCTGCTAACTATGGCTACACCTTC. This sequence joins TRBV5-1 and TRBJ1-2, with D hard to call. V lost 4 bases and J lost 0, with 16 bases in between. The CDR3 is 16 amino acids. The germline V gene encodes CDR1 SGHRS and CDR2 YFSETQ.

V usage is TRBV7-9 and J usage is TRBJ1-4; the D gene is possibly TRBD1 (6 bases). Trimming stripped 7 bases from V and 8 bases from J, with 11 bases between. This CDR3 has 12 amino acids. Germline V CDR1 and CDR2: SEHNR, FQNEAQ (reference sequence). The CDR3 spells CASNQGQEKLFF. The CDR3 coding sequence is TGTGCCAGCAACCAGGGACAAGAAAAACTGTTTTTT.

The genes are TRBV28 and TRBJ2-7; possible D gene TRBD1, 7 bases. CDR1 and CDR2 (germline): MDHEN, SYDVKM. The CDR3 runs 14 residues. Trimming shortened V by 3 bases and J by 3 bases, and 12 bases separated the two germline ends. As DNA, the CDR3 is TGTGCCAGCAGTTTGAGACAGGGACTCTACGAGCAGTACTTC. It encodes CASSLRQGLYEQYF.

This clone was counted a single time. The chain has TRBV19 and TRBJ1-2, with 8 bases matching TRBD1. The V segment lost 3 bases and the J segment 7 bases; nucleotides outside the gene matches: 7. The CDR3 runs 14 residues. CDR1 LNHDA and CDR2 SQIVND come from the germline V gene (reference sequence). CDR3 coding DNA: TGTGCCAGTAGTATGGACAGGGACCCTGGTGGCTACACCTTC. Translating it yields CASSMDRDPGGYTF.

This rearrangement joins TRBV5-1 to TRBJ2-1; 13 positions match TRBD2. Germline assignment: CDR1 SGHRS and CDR2 YFSETQ. The CDR3 extends over 16 amino acids. V lost 4 bases and J lost 9; bases outside the gene matches: 10. The CDR3 nucleotides read TGCGCCAGCAGCCCTGGGGGACTAGCGGGGTTGAGTGAGCAGTTCTTC. Protein sequence: CASSPGGLAGLSEQFF.